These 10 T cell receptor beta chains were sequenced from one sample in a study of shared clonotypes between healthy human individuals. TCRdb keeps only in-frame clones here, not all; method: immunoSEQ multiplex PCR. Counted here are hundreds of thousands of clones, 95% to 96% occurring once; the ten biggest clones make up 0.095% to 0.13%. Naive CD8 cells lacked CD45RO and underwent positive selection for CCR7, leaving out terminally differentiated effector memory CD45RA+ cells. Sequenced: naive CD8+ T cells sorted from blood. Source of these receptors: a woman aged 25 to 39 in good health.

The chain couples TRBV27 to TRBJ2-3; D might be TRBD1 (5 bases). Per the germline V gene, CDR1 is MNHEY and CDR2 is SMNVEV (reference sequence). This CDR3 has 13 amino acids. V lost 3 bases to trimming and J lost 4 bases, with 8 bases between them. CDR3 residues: CASSFFRADTQYF. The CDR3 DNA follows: TGTGCCAGCAGTTTTTTCAGGGCAGATACGCAGTATTTT.

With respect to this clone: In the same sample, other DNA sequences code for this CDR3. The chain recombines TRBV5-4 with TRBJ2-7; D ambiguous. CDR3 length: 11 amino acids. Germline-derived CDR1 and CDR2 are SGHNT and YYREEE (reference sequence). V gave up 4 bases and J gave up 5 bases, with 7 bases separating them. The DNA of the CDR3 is TGTGCCAGCAGCGCCGAAGACGAGCAGTACTTC. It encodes CASSAEDEQYF.

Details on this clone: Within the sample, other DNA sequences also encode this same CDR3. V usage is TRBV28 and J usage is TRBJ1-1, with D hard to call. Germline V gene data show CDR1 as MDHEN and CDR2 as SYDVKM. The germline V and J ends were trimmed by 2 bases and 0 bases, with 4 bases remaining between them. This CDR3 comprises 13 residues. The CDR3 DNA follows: TGTGCCAGCAGTTTAGCGTTGAACACTGAAGCTTTCTTT. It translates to CASSLALNTEAFF. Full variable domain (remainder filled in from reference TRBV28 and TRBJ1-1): DVKVTQSSRYLVKRTGEKVFLECVQDMDHENMFWYRQDPGLGLRLIYFSYDVKMKEKGDIPEGYSVSREKKERFSLILESASTNQTSMYLCASSLALNTEAFFGQGTRLTVV.

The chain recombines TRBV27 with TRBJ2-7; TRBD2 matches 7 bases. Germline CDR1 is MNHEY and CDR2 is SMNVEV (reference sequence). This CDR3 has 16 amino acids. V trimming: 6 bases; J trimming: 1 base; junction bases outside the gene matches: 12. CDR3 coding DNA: TGTGCCAGCAGCCCCTCCGGGGCTAGCGGTTCCTACGAGCAGTACTTC. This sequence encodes CASSPSGASGSYEQYF.

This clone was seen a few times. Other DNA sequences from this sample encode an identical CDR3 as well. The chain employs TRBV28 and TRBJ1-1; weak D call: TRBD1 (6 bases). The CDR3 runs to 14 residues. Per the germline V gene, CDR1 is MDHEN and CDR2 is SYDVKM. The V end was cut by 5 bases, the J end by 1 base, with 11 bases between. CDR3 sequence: CASSTGQPNTEAFF. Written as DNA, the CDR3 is TGTGCCAGCAGTACTGGACAGCCGAACACTGAAGCTTTCTTT.

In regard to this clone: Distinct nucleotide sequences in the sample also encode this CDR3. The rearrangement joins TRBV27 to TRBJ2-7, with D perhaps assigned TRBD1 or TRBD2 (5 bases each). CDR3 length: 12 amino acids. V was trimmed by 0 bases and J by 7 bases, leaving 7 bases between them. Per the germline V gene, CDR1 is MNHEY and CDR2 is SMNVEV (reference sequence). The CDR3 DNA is TGTGCCAGCAGTTTATCGAGGGGAGAGCAGTACTTC. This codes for CASSLSRGEQYF.

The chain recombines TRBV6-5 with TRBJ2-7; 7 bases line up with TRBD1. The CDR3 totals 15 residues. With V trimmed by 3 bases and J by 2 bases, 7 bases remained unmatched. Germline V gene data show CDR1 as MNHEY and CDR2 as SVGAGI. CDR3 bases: TGTGCCAGCAGTTATCCCGGGACAGCTACCTACGAGCAGTACTTC. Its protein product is CASSYPGTATYEQYF.

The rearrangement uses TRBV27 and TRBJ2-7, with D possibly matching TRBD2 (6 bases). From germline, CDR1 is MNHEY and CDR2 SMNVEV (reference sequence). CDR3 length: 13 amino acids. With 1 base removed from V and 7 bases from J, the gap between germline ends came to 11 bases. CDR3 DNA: TGTGCCAGCAGTTTATATCGGGGGTGGGAGCAGTACTTC. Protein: CASSLYRGWEQYF.

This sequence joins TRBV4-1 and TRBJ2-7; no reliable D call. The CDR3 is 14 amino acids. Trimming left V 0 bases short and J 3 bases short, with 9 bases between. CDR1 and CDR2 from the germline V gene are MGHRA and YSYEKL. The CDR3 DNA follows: TGCGCCAGCAGCCAAGACCCGCCCGACTACGAGCAGTACTTC. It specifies CASSQDPPDYEQYF.

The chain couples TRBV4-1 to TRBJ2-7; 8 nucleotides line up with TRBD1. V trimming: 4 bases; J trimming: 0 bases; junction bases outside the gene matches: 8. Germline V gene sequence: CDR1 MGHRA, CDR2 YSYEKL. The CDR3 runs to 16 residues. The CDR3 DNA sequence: TGCGCCAGCAGCCGAACCGGGACAGGCATCTCCTACGAGCAGTACTTC. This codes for CASSRTGTGISYEQYF.